Given below is one T cell receptor (beta chain) in context. This entry belongs to a study of blood T cell repertoires in COVID-19. On the study more broadly: The United States, Italy and Spain provided the acute and convalescent COVID-19 samples. Nucleic acid was either cDNA or gDNA, and it came from T cells, B-cell-depleted T cells, or PBMCs.

Authors' processing steps: Quantification of nucleated cells was approximated via reference gene primer amplification. TCRdb's copy holds only in-frame clones and misses some; the assay was immunoSEQ multiplex PCR. Clonal size and the V and J genes are those of that table, whereas D and trimming came from the DNA. The table records 95,000 to 150,000 clones, more than 60% of them present only once. With 0 bases clipped from V and 3 bases from J, the junction kept 5 bases outside the gene matches. The CDR3 length is 16 residues. The germline V gene encodes CDR1 MNHEY and CDR2 SVGAGI. The sequenced sample was peripheral blood. The rearrangement joins TRBV6-5 to TRBJ2-7, with TRBD2 matching over 10 bases. The origin of this receptor is a woman aged 70-85 years with acute or convalescent COVID-19. This CDR3 reads CASSYSIAGGHYEQYF. The CDR3 DNA reads TGTGCCAGCAGTTACTCGATAGCGGGGGGACACTACGAGCAGTACTTC.